This T cell receptor beta chain was recovered during a study of T cell responses to AZD1222 COVID-19 vaccine. Study-level points and caveats: Variant regions that are unmutated are reportedly the target of nearly half of spike-specific TCRs. Recipients of two AZD1222 doses showed rising Spike-specific TCR breadth and depth.

On this clone itself: Its antigen is unknown.

Per germline, CDR1 GTSNPN and CDR2 SVGIG (reference sequence). CDR3 length equals 15 residues. V was trimmed by 0 bases and J by 6 bases, leaving 14 bases between them. Using immunoSEQ multiplex PCR, the repertoire was profiled, and TCRdb retains in-frame clones only, with some absent. Here the sample spans approximately 190,000 clones, around 87% being singletons. The input for sequencing was peripheral blood, taken on day 0 of MenACWY control vaccination. This chain joins TRBV30 and TRBJ1-4, with D perhaps TRBD1 (6 bases). This clonotype was obtained from an adult in good health. As DNA, the CDR3 is TGTGCCTGGAGTGTACCAGGGGTGGGGTATGAAAAACTGTTTTTT. It is translated as CAWSVPGVGYEKLFF.